The rows below give T cell receptor beta chains drawn from one sample of a study of radiation and T cells in renal cell carcinoma. Sequencing used immunoSEQ multiplex PCR; TCRdb keeps in-frame clones, though not all of them. The table records 150,000 to 160,000 clones, approximately 86% of them present only once. Sequences were derived from blood, sampled from a patient whose treatment included radiotherapy and nephrectomy. These TCRs come from a woman aged 45-59 years with renal cell carcinoma. The CDR3 runs from the conserved cysteine through the conserved F or W. The D gene is left open where the match is weak. Clone size is shown for a subset of rows, as once, few, many or a class of expanded clone.

v_call: TRBV2
clone_size: -
d_call: TRBD1
j_call: TRBJ1-1
cdr3_aa: CASTRDRVTEAFF
cdr3_nt: TGTGCCAGCACCCGGGACAGGGTCACTGAAGCTTTCTTT

v_call: TRBV28
clone_size: -
d_call: -
j_call: TRBJ1-2
cdr3_aa: CASSLFRAVPSGYTF
cdr3_nt: TGTGCCAGCAGTCTTTTTCGGGCAGTCCCCTCTGGCTACACCTTC

v_call: TRBV30
clone_size: -
d_call: -
j_call: TRBJ1-2
cdr3_aa: CAWSRDTNYGYTF
cdr3_nt: TGTGCCTGGAGTCGGGACACTAACTATGGCTACACCTTC

v_call: TRBV5-1
clone_size: -
d_call: -
j_call: TRBJ1-1
cdr3_aa: CASSFGVGGEAFF
cdr3_nt: TGCGCCAGCAGCTTTGGGGTGGGAGGTGAAGCTTTCTTT

v_call: TRBV7-9
clone_size: -
d_call: TRBD2
j_call: TRBJ2-1
cdr3_aa: CASSELAGAKNEQFF
cdr3_nt: TGTGCCAGCAGCGAACTAGCGGGGGCCAAAAATGAGCAGTTCTTC

v_call: TRBV19
clone_size: -
d_call: -
j_call: TRBJ2-7
cdr3_aa: CASSWAGASEQYF
cdr3_nt: TGTGCCAGTAGTTGGGCAGGAGCGAGCGAGCAGTACTTC

v_call: TRBV19
clone_size: -
d_call: TRBD2
j_call: TRBJ2-7
cdr3_aa: CASSKLAGALPERGEQYF
cdr3_nt: TGTGCCAGTAGTAAGCTAGCGGGGGCACTCCCCGAACGTGGCGAGCAGTACTTC

v_call: TRBV6-1
clone_size: -
d_call: -
j_call: TRBJ1-1
cdr3_aa: CASSPLYEAFF
cdr3_nt: TGTGCCAGCAGCCCCTTGTATGAAGCTTTCTTT

v_call: TRBV19
clone_size: -
d_call: TRBD1
j_call: TRBJ1-3
cdr3_aa: CASSPLTGTGNTIYF
cdr3_nt: TGTGCCAGTAGTCCCTTGACAGGGACTGGAAACACCATATATTTT

v_call: TRBV7-2
clone_size: -
d_call: TRBD1
j_call: TRBJ1-5
cdr3_aa: CASSWAGQGSQPQHF
cdr3_nt: TGTGCCAGCAGCTGGGCCGGACAGGGCAGTCAGCCCCAGCATTTT

v_call: TRBV7-8
clone_size: -
d_call: TRBD1
j_call: TRBJ2-3
cdr3_aa: CASSQGAFHTDTQYF
cdr3_nt: TGTGCCAGCAGCCAGGGGGCTTTTCACACAGATACGCAGTATTTT

v_call: TRBV11-2
clone_size: -
d_call: TRBD1
j_call: TRBJ1-2
cdr3_aa: CASSFGGTGTYGYTF
cdr3_nt: TGTGCCAGCAGCTTTGGGGGGACAGGGACCTATGGCTACACCTTC

v_call: TRBV29-1
clone_size: -
d_call: -
j_call: TRBJ2-3
cdr3_aa: CSVPRGGSTDTQYF
cdr3_nt: TGCAGCGTCCCGAGGGGGGGTAGCACAGATACGCAGTATTTT

v_call: TRBV29-1
clone_size: -
d_call: -
j_call: TRBJ1-2
cdr3_aa: CSVEDPGSQITF
cdr3_nt: TGCAGCGTTGAAGATCCCGGCAGCCAGATTACCTTC

v_call: TRBV4-1
clone_size: -
d_call: TRBD2
j_call: TRBJ2-7
cdr3_aa: CASSQEELAGGYEQYF
cdr3_nt: TGCGCCAGCAGCCAAGAGGAGCTAGCGGGGGGCTACGAGCAGTACTTC

v_call: TRBV6-6
clone_size: few
d_call: TRBD1
j_call: TRBJ1-5
cdr3_aa: CASSSPTGEGQPQHF
cdr3_nt: TGTGCCAGCAGTTCCCCGACAGGGGAGGGGCAGCCCCAGCATTTT

v_call: TRBV19
clone_size: -
d_call: TRBD1
j_call: TRBJ1-2
cdr3_aa: CASSISGTGDAIRNYGYTF
cdr3_nt: TGTGCCAGTAGTATCTCCGGGACAGGGGATGCGATTAGGAACTATGGCTACACCTTC

v_call: TRBV25-1
clone_size: -
d_call: -
j_call: TRBJ1-6
cdr3_aa: CASSEWGNSPLHF
cdr3_nt: TGTGCCAGCAGTGAATGGGGGAATTCACCCCTCCACTTT

v_call: TRBV6-5
clone_size: -
d_call: -
j_call: TRBJ2-7
cdr3_aa: CASTPTRGGGEQYF
cdr3_nt: TGTGCCAGCACCCCCACCCGTGGCGGAGGCGAGCAGTACTTC

v_call: TRBV7-7
clone_size: -
d_call: -
j_call: TRBJ2-5
cdr3_aa: CASSPGTTQETQYF
cdr3_nt: TGTGCTAGCAGCCCGGGAACGACCCAAGAGACCCAGTACTTC

v_call: TRBV19
clone_size: -
d_call: TRBD1
j_call: TRBJ1-5
cdr3_aa: CASNLGQGAIQPQHF
cdr3_nt: TGTGCCAGTAACTTGGGACAGGGGGCAATTCAGCCCCAGCATTTT

v_call: TRBV5-1
clone_size: -
d_call: -
j_call: TRBJ1-6
cdr3_aa: CASSSNTGTPNSPLHF
cdr3_nt: TGCGCCAGCAGCTCGAATACAGGGACCCCGAATTCACCCCTCCACTTT

v_call: TRBV27
clone_size: once
d_call: -
j_call: TRBJ2-7
cdr3_aa: CASAQLRSSYEQYF
cdr3_nt: TGTGCCAGCGCTCAACTTAGGAGCTCCTACGAGCAGTACTTC

v_call: TRBV19
clone_size: -
d_call: -
j_call: TRBJ2-7
cdr3_aa: CASSIDLYEQYF
cdr3_nt: TGTGCCAGTAGTATCGATCTCTACGAGCAGTACTTC

v_call: TRBV2
clone_size: -
d_call: TRBD2
j_call: TRBJ2-7
cdr3_aa: CASSLGPSYSGGPSYEQYF
cdr3_nt: TGTGCCAGCAGCCTTGGACCTTCTTATAGCGGGGGACCCTCCTACGAGCAGTACTTC

v_call: TRBV5-1
clone_size: -
d_call: -
j_call: TRBJ1-2
cdr3_aa: CASSFSRDINYGYTF
cdr3_nt: TGCGCCAGCAGCTTTTCCCGGGATATTAACTATGGCTACACCTTC

v_call: TRBV4-1
clone_size: -
d_call: -
j_call: TRBJ1-2
cdr3_aa: CASSQTTDYGYTF
cdr3_nt: TGCGCCAGCAGCCAGACAACGGACTATGGCTACACCTTC

v_call: TRBV7-9
clone_size: -
d_call: -
j_call: TRBJ2-7
cdr3_aa: CASSNGPYEQYF
cdr3_nt: TGTGCCAGCAGCAACGGGCCCTACGAGCAGTACTTC

v_call: TRBV7-6
clone_size: -
d_call: -
j_call: TRBJ2-5
cdr3_aa: CASSPGIQETQYF
cdr3_nt: TGTGCCAGCAGCCCCGGGATCCAAGAGACCCAGTACTTC

v_call: TRBV18
clone_size: -
d_call: TRBD2
j_call: TRBJ2-7
cdr3_aa: CASSLQTSGGSYEQYF
cdr3_nt: TGTGCCAGCTCACTTCAGACTAGCGGGGGCTCCTACGAGCAGTACTTC

v_call: TRBV7-9
clone_size: -
d_call: -
j_call: TRBJ1-2
cdr3_aa: CASSFSEGGKRF
cdr3_nt: TGTGCCAGCAGCTTCTCGGAAGGGGGTAAACGCTTC

v_call: TRBV7-2
clone_size: -
d_call: -
j_call: TRBJ2-7
cdr3_aa: CASSQGPNMHSYEQYF
cdr3_nt: TGTGCCAGCAGCCAGGGACCGAACATGCACTCCTACGAGCAGTACTTC

v_call: TRBV7-2
clone_size: few
d_call: TRBD1
j_call: TRBJ2-5
cdr3_aa: CASSLEGQGYETQYF
cdr3_nt: TGTGCCAGCAGCTTAGAGGGACAGGGTTACGAGACCCAGTACTTC

v_call: TRBV19
clone_size: -
d_call: TRBD1
j_call: TRBJ1-2
cdr3_aa: CASSILGDRNLYGYTF
cdr3_nt: TGTGCCAGTAGTATACTTGGGGACAGAAATCTCTATGGCTACACCTTC

v_call: TRBV6-5
clone_size: -
d_call: -
j_call: TRBJ1-2
cdr3_aa: CASSYSAGSPYGYTF
cdr3_nt: TGTGCCAGCAGTTACTCTGCAGGGTCCCCCTATGGCTACACCTTC

v_call: TRBV6-5
clone_size: -
d_call: TRBD1
j_call: TRBJ1-1
cdr3_aa: CASRPDRVGTEAFF
cdr3_nt: TGTGCCAGCAGACCCGACAGGGTGGGCACTGAAGCTTTCTTT

v_call: TRBV12-5
clone_size: -
d_call: -
j_call: TRBJ1-5
cdr3_aa: CASGFSSNQPQHF
cdr3_nt: TGTGCTAGTGGTTTCTCGAGCAATCAGCCCCAGCATTTT

v_call: TRBV7-3
clone_size: -
d_call: -
j_call: TRBJ2-7
cdr3_aa: CASSPDGVGEQYF
cdr3_nt: TGTGCCAGCAGCCCGGACGGGGTAGGCGAGCAGTACTTC

v_call: TRBV19
clone_size: -
d_call: -
j_call: TRBJ2-3
cdr3_aa: CASRSWGAQYF
cdr3_nt: TGTGCCAGTAGATCATGGGGCGCGCAGTATTTT

v_call: TRBV10-3
clone_size: -
d_call: TRBD1
j_call: TRBJ1-1
cdr3_aa: CAINSQGATEAFF
cdr3_nt: TGTGCCATAAATTCACAGGGGGCCACTGAAGCTTTCTTT